The sequence of this T cell receptor (beta chain) was determined in a study of beta chain features in type 1 diabetes (dated by TCRdb to 2016 to 2019). General notes on the study: Mean age, gender distribution, total cell number and subset yield were not different between patients and healthy donors. Whereas all 30 or so donors provided naive and central memory subsets, regulatory and stem cell-like memory subsets were isolated from just 8 patients and roughly 8 healthy donors. The study compared the TCRB repertoires of sorted circulating CD4+ T cell subsets in recently diagnosed type 1 diabetes patients with those in matched healthy donors. A total of around 110,000,000 sorted cells were examined across all samples, and RNA yield correlated strongly with the number of cells per subset.

Results and caveats for the whole study, not just this receptor: Because small numbers of individuals were included in the HLA sub-analyses, any influence of HLA type on TCRB rearrangement was left unresolved. Because cDNA was sequenced instead of genomic DNA, activated cells with high expression could be over-represented, although the groups did not differ in activation or CD3 levels. Fewer insertions and more nucleotide deletions at VDJ recombination sites were observed in patients with type 1 diabetes, implying thymic rearrangement abnormalities. Naive, central memory and regulatory TCRB repertoires appeared to be more alike among patients than among healthy donors. In all four CD4+ subsets, TCRB CDR3 length was moderately but significantly shorter in type 1 diabetes patients. PCR may preferentially amplify shorter templates, but because patient and control samples were amplified and corrected together, any resulting skew would affect both groups equally.

A single peripheral blood draw of 95 to 150 mL on average was collected from each donor into heparinised tubes. Using a panel that included CD45RO, CCR7, CD25, CD127, CD95 and CD27, naive, central memory, regulatory and stem cell-like memory CD4+ T cells were sorted on a BD FACSAria II. Every sorted population had a purity above 95%. PBMCs were separated immediately by Lymphoprep density gradient centrifugation and were stained directly, without being cultured. To minimize batch effects, samples were stained and sorted in pairs, one healthy donor with one patient per experiment. According to the germline V gene, CDR1 reads MDHEN and CDR2 reads SYDVKM. The CDR3 holds 13 amino acids from the cysteine to the phenylalanine. Left in the record is the CDR3 DNA by itself, 39 bases read in frame from the first base. A distance of 6 bases separates the germline ends of V and J, which lose 3 bases and 3 bases respectively.

All of the isolated RNA was reverse transcribed with the High Capacity cDNA Reverse Transcription Kit, so expressed TCRB transcripts were sequenced. Naive, central memory and regulatory T cell samples underwent deep immunoSEQ sequencing, averaging approximately 3.5 million total reads per sample. Sorted cells were lysed in RLT buffer and RNA was extracted with DNase-treated RNeasy Micro or Mini kits, depending on cell number. Each cell subset was processed on its own to prevent cross-contamination, while patient and healthy donor samples were processed together. The immunoSEQ multiplex PCR was used to amplify TCRB sequences from cDNA, generating 87-bp fragments that spanned the CDR3 region. Amplicons were sequenced on the Illumina HiSeq platform. The original methods were these. Synthetic template baselines were used to correct PCR bias computationally, reads within Hamming distance 2 were collapsed together, and singletons that could not be merged were discarded. By aligning reads against IMGT, V, D and J genes, CDR3 length, and insertions or deletions at six rearrangement sites were assigned. Within each subset, clonotype counts were normalized to sorted cell number, after which true diversity and Gini coefficients were computed with the tcR R package. The overlap coefficient, calculated on TCRB nucleotide sequences, was used to quantify repertoire sharing. TCRdb took this table from immuneACCESS and kept in-frame rearrangements with V and J called. Such tables lack part of the clones; where checked against another copy, unresolved V genes explain under half of the gap, and the rest is unexplained. V and J calls and clone size follow that table, whereas D and trimming were derived from the DNA. For this sample the table gives around 290,000 clones, of which around 7.8% were detected only once. In total, the top ten clones hold approximately 0.93% of the sample.

A note on this clone: Its antigen specificity is not known. Base quality data are lacking; no much larger clone is found one base away.

This chain joins TRBV28 to TRBJ1-3; no D gene can be assigned with confidence. The clonotype originates from a woman younger than 35 in good health. The source material was central memory CD4+ T cells from blood. In nucleotide form, the sequence is TGTGCCAGCAGTTTGAACAGTGGAAACACCATATATTTT. Its translation is CASSLNSGNTIYF.